The clone carrying this TCR beta chain was observed a single time. V was clipped by 5 bases and J by 1 base; unmatched bases: 6. The germline V gene encodes CDR1 LNHDA and CDR2 SQIVND (reference sequence). This CDR3 is 16 amino acids long. This specimen belongs to a study of control samples from healthy donors and cancer patients. Measured with immunoSEQ multiplex PCR; TCRdb has only the in-frame clones, and not every one. The sample lists about 150,000 clones; around 90% were seen once. Sample: blood. The rearrangement uses TRBV19 and TRBJ2-2; 8 nucleotides agree with TRBD2. The TCR comes from a man aged 25 to 40 in good health. CDR3 coding DNA: TGTGCCAGTAGTGAGCAACTAGCGGAGAACACCGGGGAGCTGTTTTTT. Protein sequence: CASSEQLAENTGELFF. The variable domain in full, completed from reference TRBV19 and TRBJ2-2, reads DGGITQSPKYLFRKEGQNVTLSCEQNLNHDAMYWYRQDPGQGLRLIYYSQIVNDFQKGDIAEGYSVSREKKESFPLTVTSAQKNPTAFYLCASSEQLAENTGELFFGEGSRLTVL.